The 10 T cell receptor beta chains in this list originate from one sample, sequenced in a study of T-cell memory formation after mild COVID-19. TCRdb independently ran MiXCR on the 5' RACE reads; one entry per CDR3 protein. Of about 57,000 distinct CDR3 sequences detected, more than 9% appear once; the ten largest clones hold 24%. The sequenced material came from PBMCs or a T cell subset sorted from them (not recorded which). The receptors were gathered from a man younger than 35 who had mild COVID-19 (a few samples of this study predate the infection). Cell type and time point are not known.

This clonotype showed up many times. DNA of the CDR3: TGTGCCAGCAGCTTGAGGAGGGGGACAGCCTACGAGCAGTACTTC. It encodes CASSLRRGTAYEQYF. V gene TRBV7-3 combines with J gene TRBJ2-7; D is possibly TRBD1 (7 bases). Trimming removed 3 bases from V and 2 bases from J, with 14 bases in between. The CDR3 length is 15 residues. Per the germline V gene, CDR1 is SGHTA and CDR2 is FQGTGA.

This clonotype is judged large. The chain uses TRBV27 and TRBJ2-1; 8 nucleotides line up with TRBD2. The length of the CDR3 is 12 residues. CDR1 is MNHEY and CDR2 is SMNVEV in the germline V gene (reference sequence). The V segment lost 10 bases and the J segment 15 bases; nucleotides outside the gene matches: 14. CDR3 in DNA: TGTGCCACCGGGACTAGAGGGGGGGGTCGGTTCTTC. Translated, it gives CATGTRGGGRFF.

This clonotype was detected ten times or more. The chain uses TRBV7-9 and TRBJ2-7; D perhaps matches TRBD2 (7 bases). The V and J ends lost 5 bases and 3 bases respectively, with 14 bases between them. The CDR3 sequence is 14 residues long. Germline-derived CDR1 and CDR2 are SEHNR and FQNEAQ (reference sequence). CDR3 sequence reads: CASSLRGAFYEQYF. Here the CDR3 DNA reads TGTGCCAGCAGCCTTCGGGGGGCCTTCTACGAGCAGTACTTC.

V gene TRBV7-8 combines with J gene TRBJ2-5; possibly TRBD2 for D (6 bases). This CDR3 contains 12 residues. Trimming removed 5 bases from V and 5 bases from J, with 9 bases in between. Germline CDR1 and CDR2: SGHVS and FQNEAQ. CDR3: CASSAGHETQYF. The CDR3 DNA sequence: TGTGCCAGCAGCGCGGGGCACGAGACCCAGTACTTC.

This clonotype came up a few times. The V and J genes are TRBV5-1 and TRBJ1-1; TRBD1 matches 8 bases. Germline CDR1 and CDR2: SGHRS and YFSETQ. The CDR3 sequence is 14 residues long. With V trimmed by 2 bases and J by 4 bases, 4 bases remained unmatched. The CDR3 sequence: CASSFTQGGTEAFF. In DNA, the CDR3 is TGCGCCAGCAGCTTTACACAGGGGGGCACTGAAGCTTTCTTT.

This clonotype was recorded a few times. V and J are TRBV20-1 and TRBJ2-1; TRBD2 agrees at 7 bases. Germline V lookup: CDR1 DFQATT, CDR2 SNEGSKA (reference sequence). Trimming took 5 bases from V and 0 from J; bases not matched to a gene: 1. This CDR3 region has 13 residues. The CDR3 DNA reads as TGCAGTGCTTGGACTAGCTCCTACAATGAGCAGTTCTTC. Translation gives CSAWTSSYNEQFF.

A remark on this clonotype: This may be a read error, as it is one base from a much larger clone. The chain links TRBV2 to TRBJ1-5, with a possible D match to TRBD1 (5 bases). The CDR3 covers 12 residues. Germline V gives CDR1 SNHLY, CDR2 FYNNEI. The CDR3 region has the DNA TGTGACAGCTCCAGGGTAACCCAGCCCCAGCATTTT. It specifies CDSSRVTQPQHF.

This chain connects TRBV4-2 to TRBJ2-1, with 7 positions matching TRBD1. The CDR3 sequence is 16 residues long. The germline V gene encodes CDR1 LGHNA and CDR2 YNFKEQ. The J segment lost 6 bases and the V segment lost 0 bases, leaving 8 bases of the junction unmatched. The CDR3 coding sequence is TGTGCCAGCAGCCAAGATGGGACAGTTTCGACCAATGAGCAGTTCTTC. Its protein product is CASSQDGTVSTNEQFF.

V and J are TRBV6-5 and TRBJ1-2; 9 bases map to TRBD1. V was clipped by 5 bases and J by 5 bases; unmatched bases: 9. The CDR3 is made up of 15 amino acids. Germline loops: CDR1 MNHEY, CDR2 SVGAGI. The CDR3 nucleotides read TGTGCCAGCAGTCGCGGCCTACAGGGGGCGTATGGCTACACCTTC. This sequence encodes CASSRGLQGAYGYTF.

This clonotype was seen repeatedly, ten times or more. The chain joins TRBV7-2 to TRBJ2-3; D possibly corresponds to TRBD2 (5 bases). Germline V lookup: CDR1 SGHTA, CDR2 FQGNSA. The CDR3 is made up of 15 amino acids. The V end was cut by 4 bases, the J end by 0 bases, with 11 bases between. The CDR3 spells CASSSKRPSTDTQYF. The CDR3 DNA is TGTGCCAGCAGCTCCAAGCGGCCAAGCACAGATACGCAGTATTTT.